This T cell receptor (beta chain) was retrieved from a study of blood T cell repertoires in COVID-19. Original analysis: Amplifying reference gene primers gave estimates of nucleated cell counts. Generated by immunoSEQ multiplex PCR, the TCRdb table keeps only in-frame clones and is missing some. V and J calls and clone size come straight from that table; D and trimming were deduced from the DNA. This table holds 250,000 to 300,000 clones, around 86% found once. Trimming cost V 3 bases and J 12 bases; bases outside gene matches: 14. The CDR3 totals 15 residues. The germline V gene encodes CDR1 LNHDA and CDR2 SQIVND (reference sequence). Participant ages covered about 18 to 89 years across 25 or so US areas.

V and J are TRBV19 and TRBJ1-1; 9 nucleotides match TRBD1. This sequence was found in a woman between 40 and 55 years old who had recovered from COVID-19. Sequenced input: PBMCs or T cells enriched from blood (not recorded which). The CDR3 sequence: CASSIQTGTGFGTFF. DNA of the CDR3: TGTGCCAGTAGTATCCAGACCGGGACAGGGTTTGGTACTTTCTTT.